This T cell receptor (beta chain) stems from a study of T cell changes during pregnancy in multiple sclerosis. Only in-frame clones appear in the TCRdb table, and some are missing; sequencing was by immunoSEQ multiplex PCR. Of around 80,000 clones detected, approximately 92% appear once; the ten largest clones hold over 2%. The count of this clone is one. After removal of 6 bases from V and 5 bases from J, the junction contained 12 bases not matched to a gene. Germline CDR1 and CDR2: MNHNY and SVGAGI (reference sequence). The CDR3 has 15 amino acids. This receptor was identified in a female donor with multiple sclerosis, enrolled in a pregnancy study. The source was peripheral blood, collected before pregnancy. V usage is TRBV6-6 and J usage is TRBJ1-1, with TRBD1 matching over 7 bases. The CDR3 region is CASSPHEGAATEAFF. As DNA, the CDR3 is TGTGCCAGCAGCCCTCACGAGGGGGCGGCAACTGAAGCTTTCTTT.